What follows are 5 T cell receptor beta chains derived from one specimen sequenced in a study of blood T cells in healthy people across ages. Together with a sample-barcoded 5' primer, a J-beta primer mix was included in a second PCR lasting about 6 to 11 cycles. Each CDR3 protein is one row after TCRdb ran MiXCR on the 5' RACE reads. Here the sample spans roughly 800,000 distinct CDR3 sequences, 30% to 45% being singletons. Sequenced material: blood. The receptors here all came from a man aged 18 to 35 in good health.

This clonotype was seen a handful of times. CDR3 sequence reads: CASSDLRGGTDTQYF. As DNA, the CDR3 is TGTGCCAGCAGCGACCTTAGGGGGGGGACAGATACGCAGTATTTT. The chain links TRBV14 to TRBJ2-3; weak D call: TRBD2 (7 bases). This CDR3 is 15 amino acids long. CDR1 is SGHDN, CDR2 FVKESK, per germline. Trimming removed 5 bases from V and 3 bases from J, with 15 bases in between.

V and J are TRBV15 and TRBJ1-5, with 8 bases identical to TRBD1. In germline, CDR1 is LNHNV, CDR2 YYDKDF (reference sequence). There are 15 residues in the CDR3. V shed 0 bases and J 5 bases; nucleotides not matched to a gene: 3. The CDR3 nucleotides are TGTGCCACCAGCAGAGACAGGGGGCCTGATCAGCCCCAGCATTTT. It encodes CATSRDRGPDQPQHF.

This clonotype came up many times. CDR3 sequence reads: CASSPGGAYNEQFF. The CDR3, as DNA: TGTGCCAGCAGCCCTGGCGGGGCCTACAATGAGCAGTTCTTC. The V and J genes are TRBV12-3 or TRBV12-4 and TRBJ2-1, with D perhaps matching TRBD2 (6 bases). Between the trimmed V and J ends, which lost 6 bases and 2 bases, there was a span of 11 bases. The CDR3 is 14 residues long.

This clonotype was recorded many times. The chain employs TRBV20-1 and TRBJ1-2; tentatively, D is TRBD1 (6 bases). The CDR3 length is 12 residues. The germline V gene encodes CDR1 DFQATT and CDR2 SNEGSKA (reference sequence). The V gene lost 5 bases and the J gene lost 3 bases, with 10 bases spanning the gap. CDR3 nucleotide sequence: TGCAGTGCTCTAAGGGGGGACTATGGCTACACCTTC. As protein: CSALRGDYGYTF.

This chain connects TRBV15 to TRBJ1-5; D remains ambiguous. The CDR3 covers 15 residues. V dropped 0 bases and J dropped 3 bases, with 9 bases sitting between them. Germline V CDR1 and CDR2: LNHNV, YYDKDF (reference sequence). CDR3 DNA: TGTGCCACCAGCAGAGATAAGTCGGACAATCAGCCCCAGCATTTT. Translating it yields CATSRDKSDNQPQHF.